A selection of T cell receptor beta chains follows, all from one sample in a study of blood T cells in healthy people across ages. TCRdb recomputed calls from the 5' RACE reads with MiXCR, one row per CDR3 protein. The sample has about 1.6 million distinct CDR3 sequences; about 35% are singletons. The sequencing input was blood. Source of these receptors: a woman in her 30s in good health. Each CDR3 is given with its conserved first and last residue. The D gene is left open where the match is weak. Expanded clones get a size class; other rows say once, few or many, or leave the size out.

clone_size	v_call	cdr3_length	d_call	j_call	cdr3_aa	cdr3_nt
NA	TRBV28	14	NA	TRBJ2-1	CASSLIGLYNEQFF	TGTGCCAGCAGTTTAATAGGGCTTTACAATGAGCAGTTCTTC
many	TRBV6-2/TRBV6-3	15	NA	TRBJ2-1	CASREPGLPRDEQFF	TGTGCCAGCAGGGAACCGGGACTCCCAAGGGATGAGCAGTTCTTC
NA	TRBV2	13	NA	TRBJ1-4	CASSVISNEKLFF	TGTGCCAGCAGTGTCATCTCTAATGAAAAACTGTTTTTT
NA	TRBV29-1	14	TRBD2	TRBJ2-7	CSVGLAGADYEQYF	TGCAGCGTTGGTCTAGCGGGGGCGGATTACGAGCAGTACTTC
few	TRBV6-5	15	TRBD2	TRBJ2-1	CASSGGLAVVNEQFF	TGTGCCAGCAGTGGGGGACTAGCGGTGGTCAATGAGCAGTTCTTC
NA	TRBV12-3/TRBV12-4	14	NA	TRBJ1-4	CASSPRDRGGKLFF	TGTGCCAGCAGTCCCCGGGATAGGGGTGGAAAACTGTTTTTT
NA	TRBV24-1	16	NA	TRBJ2-2	CATSATVGGNTGELFF	TGTGCCACCAGTGCCACGGTTGGGGGCAACACCGGGGAGCTGTTTTTT
few	TRBV20-1	17	TRBD2	TRBJ2-4	CSAQEGGLAGAKNIQYF	TGCAGCGCCCAGGAAGGGGGACTAGCGGGAGCCAAAAACATTCAGTACTTC
NA	TRBV6-1	14	NA	TRBJ2-7	CASSKSRGSYEQYF	TGTGCCAGCAGCAAGTCCCGGGGGTCCTACGAGCAGTACTTC
once	TRBV20-1	13	NA	TRBJ1-2	CSAPIWGDYGYTF	TGCAGTGCCCCGATTTGGGGGGACTATGGCTACACCTTC